What follows are 26 T cell receptor beta chains derived from one specimen sequenced in a study of cytomegalovirus exposure and HLA in healthy donors. This table comes from immunoSEQ multiplex PCR, and its TCRdb copy is limited to in-frame clones, with some not included. This sample yields 200,000 or so clones, of which 84% are seen a single time; roughly 13% belongs to the top ten. Sequenced input: PBMCs. These receptors were obtained from a woman between 25 and 40 years old in good health and CMV-seropositive.

The chain uses TRBV27 and TRBJ2-6; perhaps TRBD1 as D (6 bases). V was clipped by 4 bases and J by 2 bases, with 12 bases between them. The CDR3 totals 16 residues. The V gene's germline CDR1 is MNHEY and CDR2 SMNVEV (reference sequence). Here the CDR3 DNA reads TGTGCCAGCAGTTATGGGGGCGCGCCTGGGGCCAACGTCCTGACTTTC. This encodes CASSYGGAPGANVLTF.

V usage is TRBV2 and J usage is TRBJ1-2; 8 bases match TRBD1. The CDR3 has 13 residues. Germline loops: CDR1 SNHLY, CDR2 FYNNEI. Germline trimming cut 5 bases from V and 5 bases from J; bases unmatched to any gene: 4. As DNA, the CDR3 is TGTGCCAGCAGTTGGGACAGGACTTATGGCTACACCTTC. Translation gives CASSWDRTYGYTF.

V is TRBV5-1 and J is TRBJ2-5, with 9 bases that match TRBD2. This CDR3 spans 15 amino acids. CDR1 and CDR2 (germline): SGHRS, YFSETQ. V shed 3 bases, J shed 2 bases, and the junction held 5 bases outside the gene matches. CDR3 in DNA: TGCGCCAGCAGCTCTGCGGGAGGGCGGCAAGAGACCCAGTACTTC. Translation gives CASSSAGGRQETQYF.

The chain links TRBV7-3 to TRBJ2-1, with 10 bases fitting TRBD2. This CDR3 is built from 16 residues. The germline CDR1 and CDR2 sequences are SGHTA and FQGTGA. With V trimmed by 2 bases and J by 4 bases, 5 bases remained unmatched. The CDR3 DNA sequence: TGTGCCAGCAGCTTATTCCCAGCGGGAGGGTACAATGAGCAGTTCTTC. Encoded protein: CASSLFPAGGYNEQFF.

The gene calls are TRBV9 and TRBJ2-2; 8 nucleotides agree with TRBD1. The V segment lost 0 bases and the J segment 4 bases; nucleotides outside the gene matches: 5. Germline lookup yields CDR1 SGDLS and CDR2 YYNGEE. The CDR3 runs 16 residues. The CDR3 DNA follows: TGTGCCAGCAGCGTAGAGGCAGGGGGCCTCACCGGGGAGCTGTTTTTT. It specifies CASSVEAGGLTGELFF.

The chain employs TRBV5-1 and TRBJ1-2; D ambiguous. Germline CDR1 and CDR2: SGHRS and YFSETQ. The CDR3 extends over 13 amino acids. V lost 7 bases to trimming and J lost 4 bases, with 14 bases between them. The CDR3 nucleotides read TGCGCCAGCCGCGAGGTGATTACCTATGGCTACACCTTC. It yields the protein CASREVITYGYTF. Full variable domain (remainder filled in from reference TRBV5-1 and TRBJ1-2): KAGVTQTPRYLIKTRGQQVTLSCSPISGHRSVSWYQQTPGQGLQFLFEYFSETQRNKGNFPGRFSGRQFSNSRSEMNVSTLELGDSALYLCASREVITYGYTFGSGTRLTVV.

V usage is TRBV7-9 and J usage is TRBJ2-5; D remains unclear. Germline V gives CDR1 SEHNR, CDR2 FQNEAQ (reference sequence). The CDR3 runs to 13 residues. The V end lost 2 bases, the J end lost 5 bases, and 9 bases lay between the germline ends. CDR3 coding DNA: TGTGCCAGCAGCTTACTGACTGTGGAGACCCAGTACTTC. It yields the protein CASSLLTVETQYF. The entire variable domain, with the rest obtained from reference TRBV7-9 and TRBJ2-5, is as follows: DTGVSQNPRHKITKRGQNVTFRCDPISEHNRLYWYRQTLGQGPEFLTYFQNEAQLEKSRLLSDRFSAERPKGSFSTLEIQRTEQGDSAMYLCASSLLTVETQYFGPGTRLLVL.

This clone was seen a few times. The chain recombines TRBV5-4 with TRBJ2-7; 12 nucleotides match TRBD2. J lost 1 base, V lost 3 bases, and 5 bases had no gene match. The CDR3 has 16 residues. CDR1 and CDR2 from the germline V gene are SGHNT and YYREEE (reference sequence). The CDR3 DNA follows: TGTGCCAGCAGCTCTCTAGCGGGAGGGCTGTCCTACGAGCAGTACTTC. Protein product: CASSSLAGGLSYEQYF.

The gene calls are TRBV10-3 and TRBJ2-1; D not certain. V lost 2 bases and J 8 bases, leaving 7 bases between the germline ends. The CDR3 is 12 amino acids. The V gene's germline CDR1 is ENHRY and CDR2 SYGVKD. The CDR3 DNA follows: TGTGCCATCAGTGAGGAAACGGATGAGCAGTTCTTC. It translates to CAISEETDEQFF.

This rearrangement joins TRBV28 to TRBJ2-2; D unclear. The CDR3 consists of 13 residues. Trimming pared 2 bases from V and 4 bases from J, leaving 5 bases between. Germline CDR1 and CDR2: MDHEN and SYDVKM. CDR3 coding DNA: TGTGCCAGCAGTTTACAGTCCACCGGGGAGCTGTTTTTT. Encoded protein: CASSLQSTGELFF.

The V and J genes are TRBV6-4 and TRBJ2-3, with 7 bases that match TRBD2. The junction had 4 bases not matched to a gene; V was cut back by 5 bases and J by 2 bases. The CDR3 totals 14 residues. Germline CDR1 and CDR2: MRHNA and SNTAGT. CDR3 in amino acids: CASSSGVNTDTQYF. The DNA for the CDR3 is TGTGCCAGCAGTAGCGGGGTTAACACAGATACGCAGTATTTT.

This clone has just a few counts. The V and J genes are TRBV5-5 and TRBJ2-6, with TRBD2 as a possible D gene (5 bases). From germline, CDR1 is SGHKS and CDR2 YYEKEE (reference sequence). V was cut by 4 bases and J by 2 bases, with 16 bases left in between. The CDR3 runs 17 residues. CDR3 bases: TGTGCCAGCAGCCGGTGGATGGGAGCGACTGGGGCCAACGTCCTGACTTTC. It is translated as CASSRWMGATGANVLTF.

The chain uses TRBV4-2 and TRBJ2-5; TRBD2 agrees at 14 bases. The CDR3 runs to 17 residues. The V gene end was trimmed by 0 bases and the J gene end by 5 bases; junction bases not matched to a gene: 5. Germline-derived CDR1 and CDR2 are LGHNA and YNFKEQ. The DNA of the CDR3 is TGTGCCAGCAGCCAAGACCCGACTAGCGGGAGGGGCGAGACCCAGTACTTC. Protein: CASSQDPTSGRGETQYF.

The chain uses TRBV7-9 and TRBJ2-7; D ambiguous. The V end was cut by 5 bases, the J end by 3 bases, with 5 bases between. The CDR3 covers 11 residues. Germline loops: CDR1 SEHNR, CDR2 FQNEAQ (reference sequence). The CDR3 DNA reads TGTGCCAGCAGCCCCAGCTACGAGCAGTACTTC. It translates to CASSPSYEQYF. Based on the CDR3 plus reference TRBV7-9 and TRBJ2-7, the full variable domain is DTGVSQNPRHKITKRGQNVTFRCDPISEHNRLYWYRQTLGQGPEFLTYFQNEAQLEKSRLLSDRFSAERPKGSFSTLEIQRTEQGDSAMYLCASSPSYEQYFGPGTRLTVT.

This chain links TRBV2 with TRBJ2-7; D is perhaps TRBD2 (6 bases). CDR1 SNHLY and CDR2 FYNNEI come from the germline V gene. There are 12 residues in the CDR3. The V end was cut by 4 bases, the J end by 5 bases, with 9 bases between. CDR3 region: CASSVGGDEQYF. The CDR3 DNA follows: TGTGCCAGCAGTGTTGGAGGGGACGAGCAGTACTTC.

The chain is built from TRBV7-9 and TRBJ2-7, with D perhaps matching TRBD2 (5 bases). CDR3 size: 17 residues. V was cut by 1 base and J by 4 bases, with 20 bases left in between. Germline lookup yields CDR1 SEHNR and CDR2 FQNEAQ (reference sequence). CDR3 loop: CASSLEEGGRQFYEQYF. CDR3 nucleotides: TGTGCCAGCAGCTTAGAGGAAGGTGGGAGACAATTTTACGAGCAGTACTTC.

This clone occurred once. This chain uses TRBV27 with TRBJ2-7, with a possible D match to TRBD2 (6 bases). Germline V lookup: CDR1 MNHEY, CDR2 SMNVEV (reference sequence). The V end was cut by 4 bases, the J end by 0 bases, with 10 bases between. The CDR3 contains 14 residues. The CDR3 DNA reads TGTGCCAGCAGTTGGGGGACTTCCTCCTACGAGCAGTACTTC. Translated, it gives CASSWGTSSYEQYF.

The V gene is TRBV7-3, the J gene TRBJ1-1, with a possible D match to TRBD1 (5 bases). Germline V gene lookup returns CDR1 SGHTA and CDR2 FQGTGA. V dropped 3 bases and J dropped 2 bases, with 7 bases sitting between them. This CDR3 region has 13 residues. The CDR3 DNA reads TGTGCCAGCAGCTTTAGGGGAAACACTGAAGCTTTCTTT. This sequence encodes CASSFRGNTEAFF.

This clone was seen once. The rearrangement links TRBV6-5 to TRBJ1-3, with unresolved D. With 6 bases removed from V and 0 bases from J, the gap between germline ends came to 12 bases. The CDR3 spans 15 residues. CDR1 MNHEY and CDR2 SVGAGI come from the germline V gene. The CDR3, as DNA: TGTGCCAGCAGCAGCGGCCGTACCTCTGGAAACACCATATATTTT. This sequence encodes CASSSGRTSGNTIYF.

This clone turned up a few times. The V call is TRBV28, the J call TRBJ1-5; no clear D. CDR1 is MDHEN, CDR2 SYDVKM, per germline. This CDR3 has 13 residues. V lost 6 bases, J lost 0 bases, and 6 bases lay in between. The CDR3: CASSPYSNQPQHF. The CDR3 DNA reads as TGTGCCAGCAGCCCCTATAGCAATCAGCCCCAGCATTTT.

This clone was observed a few times. The chain employs TRBV7-9 and TRBJ1-5; no definite D call. V lost 4 bases and J lost 10, with 17 bases in between. Per germline, CDR1 SEHNR and CDR2 FQNEAQ (reference sequence). The CDR3 consists of 14 residues. DNA of the CDR3: TGTGCCAGCAGCTCCGACCGGGGAAGCGACCCCCAGCATTTT. Protein: CASSSDRGSDPQHF.

The chain uses TRBV13 and TRBJ2-7, with 11 nucleotides matching TRBD2. Trimming cost V 5 bases and J 6 bases; bases outside gene matches: 3. The germline gives CDR1 PRHDT, CDR2 FYEKMQ (reference sequence). This CDR3 spans 13 amino acids. CDR3: CASSAGLAGEQYF. The CDR3 region has the DNA TGTGCCAGCAGCGCAGGACTAGCGGGCGAGCAGTACTTC. The full variable domain, in which reference TRBV13 and TRBJ2-7 provide the parts outside the CDR3, is AAGVIQSPRHLIKEKRETATLKCYPIPRHDTVYWYQQGPGQDPQFLISFYEKMQSDKGSIPDRFSAQQFSDYHSELNMSSLELGDSALYFCASSAGLAGEQYFGPGTRLTVT.

V usage is TRBV28 and J usage is TRBJ2-6; TRBD1 matches 10 bases. Germline-derived CDR1 and CDR2 are MDHEN and SYDVKM. The CDR3 spans 17 residues. V lost 6 bases to trimming and J lost 1 base; unmatched junction nucleotides: 6. The CDR3 bases are TGTGCCAGCAGCCGACAGGGGGCGCGTTCTGGGGCCAACGTCCTGACTTTC. This gives the protein CASSRQGARSGANVLTF.

This clone was recorded only once. Other DNA sequences from this sample encode an identical CDR3 as well. The chain combines TRBV18 with TRBJ2-7; the match to TRBD1 covers 11 bases. Germline-derived CDR1 and CDR2 are KGHSH and LQKENI. J was trimmed by 2 bases and V by 3 bases; bases with no gene match: 3. This CDR3 contains 15 residues. The CDR3 here is CASSPPGQGAYEQYF. The CDR3 nucleotides read TGTGCCAGCTCACCCCCGGGACAGGGGGCCTACGAGCAGTACTTC.

The chain is built from TRBV7-2 and TRBJ1-2; maybe TRBD1 (6 bases). Germline CDR1 is SGHTA and CDR2 is FQGNSA. The CDR3 is 14 amino acids. V lost 1 base, J lost 3 bases, and 9 bases lay in between. The chain's CDR3 is CASSLGAGDYGYTF. The DNA for the CDR3 is TGTGCCAGCAGCTTAGGGGCAGGGGACTATGGCTACACCTTC. Drawing the rest from reference TRBV7-2 and TRBJ1-2, the complete variable domain is GAGVSQSPSNKVTEKGKDVELRCDPISGHTALYWYRQSLGQGLEFLIYFQGNSAPDKSGLPSDRFSAERTGGSVSTLTIQRTQQEDSAVYLCASSLGAGDYGYTFGSGTRLTVV.

In DNA, the CDR3 is TGTGCCAGCAGCGTTAAGGGTCGGGGAAACACTGAAGCTTTCTTT. This codes for CASSVKGRGNTEAFF. The V and J genes are TRBV13 and TRBJ1-1; no clear D. With 5 bases removed from V and 2 bases from J, the gap between germline ends came to 15 bases. From germline, CDR1 is PRHDT and CDR2 FYEKMQ (reference sequence). This CDR3 has 15 amino acids.